These 26 T cell receptor beta chains came from one sample sequenced in a study of T cell responses to AZD1222 COVID-19 vaccine. Produced via immunoSEQ multiplex PCR; TCRdb's table is partial and in-frame only. Of tens of thousands of clones listed, 92% are singletons. Source: peripheral blood, taken 28 days after the second AZD1222 dose. Every receptor here comes from an adult who received the AZD1222 COVID-19 vaccine.

The chain employs TRBV9 and TRBJ2-7; no definite D call. The V gene lost 4 bases and the J gene lost 3 bases, with 20 bases spanning the gap. This CDR3 comprises 16 residues. Germline-derived CDR1 and CDR2 are SGDLS and YYNGEE. CDR3 DNA sequence: TGTGCCAGCAGCTCCTCTGGGTCAGTCAACTTCTACGAGCAGTACTTC. Its translation is CASSSSGSVNFYEQYF.

V usage is TRBV18 and J usage is TRBJ1-5, with 11 bases that match TRBD1. CDR1 is KGHSH and CDR2 is LQKENI in the germline V gene. This CDR3 spans 15 amino acids. After removal of 2 bases from V and 7 bases from J, the junction contained 4 bases not matched to a gene. The CDR3 is CASSPGGQGAQPQHF. The CDR3 coding sequence is TGTGCCAGCTCACCAGGAGGACAGGGGGCCCAGCCCCAGCATTTT.

This clone has only one observation. J is TRBJ2-3 and V is TRBV2, with D perhaps TRBD2 (6 bases). Germline V CDR1 and CDR2: SNHLY, FYNNEI. V shed 8 bases and J shed 9 bases, with 21 bases lying between them. The CDR3 extends over 14 amino acids. The CDR3 loop is CASGGTQVGTTQYF. For the CDR3, the DNA is TGTGCCAGCGGCGGGACCCAGGTTGGAACAACGCAGTATTTT. Together with reference TRBV2 and TRBJ2-3, the CDR3 gives the full variable domain: EPEVTQTPSHQVTQMGQEVILRCVPISNHLYFYWYRQILGQKVEFLVSFYNNEISEKSEIFDDQFSVERPDGSNFTLKIRSTKLEDSAMYFCASGGTQVGTTQYFGPGTRLTVL.

This clone was seen a single time. This rearrangement joins TRBV4-2 to TRBJ1-5; TRBD1 agrees at 7 bases. Germline V lookup: CDR1 LGHNA, CDR2 YNFKEQ. J lost 6 bases, V lost 1 base, and 6 bases had no gene match. CDR3 length: 15 amino acids. The CDR3 sequence is CASSQAGTEGQPQHF. Here the CDR3 DNA reads TGTGCCAGCAGCCAAGCCGGGACAGAGGGTCAGCCCCAGCATTTT.

CDR3 sequence: CASSQDPGQTFGTNEKLFF. The CDR3 DNA is TGCGCCAGCAGCCAAGATCCGGGACAGACTTTTGGGACTAATGAAAAACTGTTTTTT. The chain recombines TRBV4-1 with TRBJ1-4; 7 nucleotides match TRBD1. Germline trimming cut 0 bases from V and 2 bases from J; bases unmatched to any gene: 12. The CDR3 has 19 residues. Germline CDR1 is MGHRA and CDR2 is YSYEKL.

The V gene is TRBV30, the J gene TRBJ1-1, with 8 bases identical to TRBD1. This CDR3 comprises 16 residues. The germline CDR1 and CDR2 sequences are GTSNPN and SVGIG (reference sequence). J was trimmed by 5 bases and V by 3 bases; bases with no gene match: 14. CDR3 amino acids: CAWSPLARGPLTEAFF. The CDR3 coding sequence is TGTGCCTGGAGCCCACTTGCCAGGGGGCCTTTGACTGAAGCTTTCTTT.

The chain carries TRBV2 and TRBJ2-7; D is possibly TRBD2 (8 bases). The CDR3 loop spans 14 amino acids. Germline CDR1 reads SNHLY; CDR2 reads FYNNEI. V was pared by 6 bases and J by 3 bases, with 15 bases between. The CDR3 bases are TGTGCCAGCAGGTTACAGGGGACTAGCTACGAGCAGTACTTC. Protein: CASRLQGTSYEQYF.

The chain employs TRBV28 and TRBJ1-6; no firm D call. The CDR3 extends over 15 amino acids. The V gene lost 6 bases and the J gene lost 0 bases, with 9 bases spanning the gap. Germline values: CDR1 MDHEN, CDR2 SYDVKM. As DNA, the CDR3 is TGTGCCAGCAGCTGGGCGGGCTCCTATAATTCACCCCTCCACTTT. Its translation is CASSWAGSYNSPLHF.

This clone was seen only a few times. The chain recombines TRBV7-9 with TRBJ2-4; the D is unclear. Germline V gives CDR1 SEHNR, CDR2 FQNEAQ (reference sequence). The CDR3 loop spans 15 amino acids. With 4 bases removed from V and 0 bases from J, the gap between germline ends came to 10 bases. CDR3 loop: CASSSRLGAKNIQYF. In DNA, the CDR3 is TGTGCCAGCAGCTCGAGACTCGGAGCCAAAAACATTCAGTACTTC.

The chain combines TRBV18 with TRBJ2-2; 8 bases fit TRBD1. The junction had 4 bases not matched to a gene; V was cut back by 1 base and J by 3 bases. This CDR3 contains 16 residues. The germline V gene encodes CDR1 KGHSH and CDR2 LQKENI. The CDR3 DNA reads as TGTGCCAGCTCACCACGGCAGGGGGCGGACACCGGGGAGCTGTTTTTT. This sequence encodes CASSPRQGADTGELFF.

CDR3 amino acids: CATSRGMGQGAGYTF. The CDR3, as DNA: TGTGCCACCAGCAGGGGAATGGGACAGGGTGCTGGCTACACCTTC. The chain uses TRBV15 and TRBJ1-2; 9 positions agree with TRBD1. The CDR3 sequence is 15 residues long. In germline, CDR1 is LNHNV, CDR2 YYDKDF (reference sequence). The V and J ends lost 3 bases and 7 bases, in that order; junction bases with no gene match: 9. The full variable domain, with the rest looked up from reference TRBV15 and TRBJ1-2, is DAMVIQNPRYQVTQFGKPVTLSCSQTLNHNVMYWYQQKSSQAPKLLFHYYDKDFNNEADTPDNFQSRRPNTSFCFLDIRSPGLGDTAMYLCATSRGMGQGAGYTFGSGTRLTVV.

The chain has TRBV30 and TRBJ1-5; maybe TRBD1 (6 bases). There are 13 residues in the CDR3. The V gene's germline CDR1 is GTSNPN and CDR2 SVGIG (reference sequence). As DNA, the CDR3 is TGTGCTTACAGGGAATCCAGCAATCAGCCCCAGCATTTT. The encoded protein is CAYRESSNQPQHF.

The chain is built from TRBV30 and TRBJ2-3; D is ambiguous. The V gene lost 4 bases and the J gene lost 0 bases, with 2 bases spanning the gap. Germline lookup yields CDR1 GTSNPN and CDR2 SVGIG (reference sequence). This CDR3 spans 11 amino acids. The CDR3 DNA sequence: TGTGCCTGGACTAGCACAGATACGCAGTATTTT. Translation gives CAWTSTDTQYF.

The chain employs TRBV9 and TRBJ1-6, with TRBD1 as a possible D gene (5 bases). Germline V gives CDR1 SGDLS, CDR2 YYNGEE. V was pared by 0 bases and J by 7 bases, with 14 bases between. The CDR3 has 16 residues. The CDR3 nucleotides are TGTGCCAGCAGCGTAGGGGGGGGAGGGAGCAATTCACCCCTCCACTTT. This gives the protein CASSVGGGGSNSPLHF. Full variable domain (remainder filled in from reference TRBV9 and TRBJ1-6): DSGVTQTPKHLITATGQRVTLRCSPRSGDLSVYWYQQSLDQGLQFLIQYYNGEERAKGNILERFSAQQFPDLHSELNLSSLELGDSALYFCASSVGGGGSNSPLHFGNGTRLTVT.

This clone was detected only once. This rearrangement joins TRBV5-1 to TRBJ1-5; the D gene is possibly TRBD1 (5 bases). Germline V gene lookup returns CDR1 SGHRS and CDR2 YFSETQ. CDR3 size: 15 residues. V was shortened by 1 base and J by 5 bases, with 13 bases between the two germline ends. The CDR3 region is CASSLYSRVDQPQHF. In DNA form, the CDR3 reads TGCGCCAGCAGCTTGTATTCCAGGGTCGATCAGCCCCAGCATTTT.

This chain connects TRBV3-1 (or the pseudogene TRBV3-2) to TRBJ2-3; D gene unclear. V was cut by 0 bases and J by 6 bases, with 10 bases left in between. This CDR3 spans 14 amino acids. In germline, CDR1 is LGHDT, CDR2 YNNKEL (reference sequence). The CDR3 DNA reads TGTGCCAGCAGCCAAGATCGGACCCTCGATACGCAGTATTTT. Translated: CASSQDRTLDTQYF.

The chain recombines TRBV6-5 with TRBJ1-1; a possible D gene is TRBD1 (6 bases). With 8 bases removed from V and 0 bases from J, the gap between germline ends came to 16 bases. Germline V lookup: CDR1 MNHEY, CDR2 SVGAGI. The CDR3 extends over 15 amino acids. CDR3 sequence: CASCRDMVMNTEAFF. As DNA, the CDR3 is TGTGCCAGCTGCCGGGACATGGTAATGAACACTGAAGCTTTCTTT.

The gene calls are TRBV2 and TRBJ2-7; possibly TRBD1 for D (6 bases). With 3 bases removed from V and 5 bases from J, the gap between germline ends came to 8 bases. The CDR3 covers 12 residues. Germline CDR1 reads SNHLY; CDR2 reads FYNNEI. CDR3 region: CASSEDRHEQYF. The DNA of the CDR3 is TGTGCCAGCAGTGAGGACAGACACGAGCAGTACTTC.

This chain connects TRBV9 to TRBJ1-1; 7 bases fit TRBD1. V was clipped by 3 bases and J by 11 bases; unmatched bases: 10. This CDR3 has 13 amino acids. The V gene's germline CDR1 is SGDLS and CDR2 YYNGEE. CDR3 bases: TGTGCCAGCAGCGGGACAGGCACCCTCGGTGCTTTCTTT. It specifies CASSGTGTLGAFF.

The chain uses TRBV5-1 and TRBJ2-5; possible D gene TRBD2, 6 bases. The V gene's germline CDR1 is SGHRS and CDR2 YFSETQ. The CDR3 spans 14 residues. Trimming shortened V by 0 bases and J by 2 bases, and 8 bases separated the two germline ends. The CDR3 reads CASSLAGTQETQYF. In DNA, the CDR3 is TGCGCCAGCAGCTTGGCCGGGACTCAAGAGACCCAGTACTTC.

CDR3 sequence: CASSLVPGRRGTEAFF. The CDR3 region has the DNA TGCGCCAGCAGCTTGGTTCCCGGCAGACGGGGCACTGAAGCTTTCTTT. The chain combines TRBV5-1 with TRBJ1-1; D is undetermined. The V gene's germline CDR1 is SGHRS and CDR2 YFSETQ. The CDR3 length is 16 residues. Trimming removed 0 bases from V and 4 bases from J, with 16 bases in between.

The CDR3: CATSRDRLGNGYTF. DNA for the CDR3: TGTGCCACCAGCAGAGACAGGTTAGGGAATGGCTACACCTTC. The genes are TRBV15 and TRBJ1-2; D gene unclear. Trimming shortened V by 0 bases and J by 6 bases, and 11 bases separated the two germline ends. The CDR3 totals 14 residues. Germline CDR1 and CDR2: LNHNV and YYDKDF (reference sequence).

The chain has TRBV7-2 and TRBJ2-7; either TRBD1 or TRBD2 may fit D (6 bases each). CDR1 and CDR2 (germline): SGHTA, FQGNSA. The CDR3 has 12 residues. V lost 2 bases, J lost 10 bases, and 12 bases lay in between. The CDR3 nucleotides are TGTGCCAGCAGCTTAAGCCCGGGGGCCCAGTACTTC. Protein: CASSLSPGAQYF.

Here the CDR3 reads CASSLRQGSPLHF. CDR3 in DNA: TGTGCCAGCAGCCTTAGACAGGGGTCACCCCTCCACTTT. This chain joins TRBV7-8 and TRBJ1-6; 8 bases are a match to TRBD1. The V and J ends lost 5 bases and 10 bases, in that order; junction bases with no gene match: 4. CDR1 is SGHVS, CDR2 FQNEAQ, per germline. The CDR3 length is 13 residues.

The chain uses TRBV5-1 and TRBJ2-7; D is ambiguous. CDR3 length: 13 residues. V shed 0 bases and J shed 2 bases, with 6 bases lying between them. CDR1 and CDR2 (germline): SGHRS, YFSETQ. The CDR3 DNA reads as TGCGCCAGCAGCTTGGACACGACCTACGAGCAGTACTTC. It yields the protein CASSLDTTYEQYF.

This clone came up a few times. The V gene is TRBV2, the J gene TRBJ2-1; a possible D gene is TRBD1 (5 bases). Trimming took 4 bases from V and 5 from J, leaving 9 bases between them. Germline V gene lookup returns CDR1 SNHLY and CDR2 FYNNEI. The CDR3 consists of 13 residues. The CDR3 loop is CASSGLGDNEQFF. CDR3 DNA: TGTGCCAGCAGTGGATTAGGGGACAATGAGCAGTTCTTC.